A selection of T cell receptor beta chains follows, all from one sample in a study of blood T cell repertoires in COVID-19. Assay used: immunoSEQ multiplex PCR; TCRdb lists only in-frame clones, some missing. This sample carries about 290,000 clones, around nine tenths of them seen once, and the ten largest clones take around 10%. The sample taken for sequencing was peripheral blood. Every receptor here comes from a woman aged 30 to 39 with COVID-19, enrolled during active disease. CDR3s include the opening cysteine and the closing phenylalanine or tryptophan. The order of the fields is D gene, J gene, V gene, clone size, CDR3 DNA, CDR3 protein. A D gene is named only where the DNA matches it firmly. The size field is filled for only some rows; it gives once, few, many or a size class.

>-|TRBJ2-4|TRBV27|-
TGTGCCAGCAGTCCCCGGGAACACCTACGGGGGTACTTC
CASSPREHLRGYF
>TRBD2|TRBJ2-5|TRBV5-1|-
TGCGCCAGCAGCTCCCTAGCGGGGGGGTCTGGAGGGGCCCAGTACTTC
CASSSLAGGSGGAQYF
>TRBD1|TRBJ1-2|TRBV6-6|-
TGTGCCAGCAGTTACAATTCGGGACAGGGGACTGGCTACACCTTC
CASSYNSGQGTGYTF
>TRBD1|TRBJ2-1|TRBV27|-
TGTGCCAGCAGTTTATGGGACAGGGGGGGAAATGAGCAGTTCTTC
CASSLWDRGGNEQFF
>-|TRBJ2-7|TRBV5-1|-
TGCGCCAGCAGCATAACGGGGGAGCAGTACTTC
CASSITGEQYF
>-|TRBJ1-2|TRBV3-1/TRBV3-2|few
TGTGCCAGCAGCCAAGTGGCAGGTGATGGCTACACCTTC
CASSQVAGDGYTF
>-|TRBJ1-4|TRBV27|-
TGTGCCAGCAGTTTATCAGGGAGTAATGAAAAACTGTTTTTT
CASSLSGSNEKLFF
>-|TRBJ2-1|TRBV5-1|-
TGCGCCAGCAGCGTGGGGTCTAATCACAATGAGCAGTTCTTC
CASSVGSNHNEQFF
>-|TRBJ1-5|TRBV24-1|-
TGTGCCACCAGTGGGGGGGGGATTGGTGTTCAGCCCCAGCATTTT
CATSGGGIGVQPQHF
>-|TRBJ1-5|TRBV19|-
TGTGCCAGTAGTATAGGTTGGGGGCCTCAGCCCCAGCATTTT
CASSIGWGPQPQHF
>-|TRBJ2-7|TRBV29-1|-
TGCAGCGTTGAGGTGGGCACCTACGAGCAGTACTTC
CSVEVGTYEQYF
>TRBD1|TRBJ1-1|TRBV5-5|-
TGTGCCAGCAGCTTGGGGGACAGTCGGCTAACTGAAGCTTTCTTT
CASSLGDSRLTEAFF
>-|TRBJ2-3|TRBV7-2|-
TGTGCCAGCACCGTCATCTTAGGGGGGGAAATCCTGGATACGCAGTATTTT
CASTVILGGEILDTQYF
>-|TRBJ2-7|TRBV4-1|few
TGCGCCAGCAGCCAATGGGGCGGGGGCAGGGCGCTAAGTTGCGAGCAGTACTTC
CASSQWGGGRALSCEQYF
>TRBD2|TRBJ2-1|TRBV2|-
TGTGCCAGCAGGGGACTAGCGGGGGCGCCGCGATACAATGAGCAGTTCTTC
CASRGLAGAPRYNEQFF
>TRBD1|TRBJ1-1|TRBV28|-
TGTGCCAGCAGTTTGACAGGGGTCAGGACTGAAGCTTTCTTT
CASSLTGVRTEAFF
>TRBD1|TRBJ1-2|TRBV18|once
TGTGCCAGCTCACCACAAGGGGGCGCTTATAGCTATGGCTACACCTTC
CASSPQGGAYSYGYTF
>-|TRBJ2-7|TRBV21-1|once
TGTGCCAGCAGCAAAGATCAGCGGGCCGGGACAGGGCTCTCCTACGAGCAGTACTTC
CASSKDQRAGTGLSYEQYF
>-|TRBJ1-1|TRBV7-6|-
TGTGCCAGCAGCTTAGATCTCCCTAGCACTGAAGCTTTCTTT
CASSLDLPSTEAFF
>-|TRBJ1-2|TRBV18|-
TGTGCCAGCTCACCATCACAGGGAAGAGATGGCTACACCTTC
CASSPSQGRDGYTF
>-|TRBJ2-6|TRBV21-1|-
TGTGCCAGCAGCAACGCGACCGGGACAGGGCTCTCTGGGGCCAACGTCCTGACTTTC
CASSNATGTGLSGANVLTF
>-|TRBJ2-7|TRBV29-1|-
TGCAGCTCGACCGACGGGTCCTACGAGCAGTACTTC
CSSTDGSYEQYF
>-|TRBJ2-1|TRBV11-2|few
TGTGCCAGCAGCCCCTGGGCTAGCGCCTACAATGAGCAGTTCTTC
CASSPWASAYNEQFF
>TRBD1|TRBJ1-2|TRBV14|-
TGTGCCAGCAGCCAAGACGTCCCGGGACAGGACTATGGCTACACCTTC
CASSQDVPGQDYGYTF
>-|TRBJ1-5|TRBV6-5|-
TGTGCCAGTACCTGGACAGTGAATCAGCCCCAGCATTTT
CASTWTVNQPQHF
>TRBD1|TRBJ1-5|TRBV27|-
TGTGCCAGACGCCCCGGACAGGGGGCGTGGAGCAATCAGCCCCAGCATTTT
CARRPGQGAWSNQPQHF
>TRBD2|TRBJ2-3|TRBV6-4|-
TGTGCCAGCAGTCGGACTAGCGGAGGCACAGATACGCAGTATTTT
CASSRTSGGTDTQYF
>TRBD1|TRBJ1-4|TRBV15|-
TGTGCCACCAGCTCGCCCCCAGGGGGCTCTCAAAAACTGTTTTTT
CATSSPPGGSQKLFF
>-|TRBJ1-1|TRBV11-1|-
TGTGCCAGCAGCTTAGCAGGGAGCGGCACTGAAGCTTTCTTT
CASSLAGSGTEAFF
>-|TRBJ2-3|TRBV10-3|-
TGTGCCATCACTATTCAGGGGTTGAGCACAGATACGCAGTATTTT
CAITIQGLSTDTQYF
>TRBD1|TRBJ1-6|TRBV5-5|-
TGTGCCAGCAGCTACTCCCCGACAGGGTTGAATTCACCCCTCCACTTT
CASSYSPTGLNSPLHF
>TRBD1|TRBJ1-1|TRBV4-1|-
TGCGCCAGCAGCCATACTCAGGGGGCAACTGAAGCTTTCTTT
CASSHTQGATEAFF
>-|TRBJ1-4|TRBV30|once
TGTGCCTGGAGTGGCCTCACAGGGTTGACTAATGAAAAACTGTTTTTT
CAWSGLTGLTNEKLFF
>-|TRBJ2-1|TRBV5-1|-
TGCGCCAGCAGCTTTGGGCCCCGGGCGGGCAATGAGCAGTTCTTC
CASSFGPRAGNEQFF
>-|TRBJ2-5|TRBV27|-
TGTGCCAGCAGTCCAGAGGTCGGCGGTTCAGAGACCCAGTACTTC
CASSPEVGGSETQYF
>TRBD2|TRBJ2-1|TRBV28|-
TGTGCCAGCAGTTTACCGTCGGAGCGGGGGTTCTTC
CASSLPSERGFF
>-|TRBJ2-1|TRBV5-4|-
TGTGCCAGCAGCTTGGCGCCGAGCTCCTACAATGAGCAGTTCTTC
CASSLAPSSYNEQFF
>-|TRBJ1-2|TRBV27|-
TGTGCCAGCAGTCCCAGGGGTTCTAACTATGGCTACACCTTC
CASSPRGSNYGYTF
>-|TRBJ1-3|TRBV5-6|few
TGTGCCAGCAGCCCCACTGGCTCTGGAAACACCATATATTTT
CASSPTGSGNTIYF
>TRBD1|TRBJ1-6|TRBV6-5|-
TGTGCCAGCAGCGGACAGGGGTCTAATTCACCCCTCCACTTT
CASSGQGSNSPLHF
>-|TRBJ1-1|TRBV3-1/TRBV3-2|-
TGTGCCAGCAGCCGAAACGGTCCGAATGAAGCTTTCTTT
CASSRNGPNEAFF
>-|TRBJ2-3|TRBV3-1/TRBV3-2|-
TGTGCCAGCAGCCAAAACTCAGGTGGAAATACGCAGTATTTT
CASSQNSGGNTQYF
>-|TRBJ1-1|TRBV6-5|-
TGTGCCAGCAGTTACTCGCAGGGGATGAACACTGAAGCTTTCTTT
CASSYSQGMNTEAFF
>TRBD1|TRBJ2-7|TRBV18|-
TGTGCCAGCTCAAGACAGGGCGACGAGCAGTACTTC
CASSRQGDEQYF
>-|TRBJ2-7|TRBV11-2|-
TGTGCCAGCAGCTTCATACGCGACGAGCAGTACTTC
CASSFIRDEQYF
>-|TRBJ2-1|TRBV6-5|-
TGTGCCAGCAGTTACTCGGCTTACGGGTACAATGAGCAGTTCTTC
CASSYSAYGYNEQFF
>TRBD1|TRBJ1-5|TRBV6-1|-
TGTGCCAGCAGTGCCTCGGGACAGATAATTAATCAGCCCCAGCATTTT
CASSASGQIINQPQHF
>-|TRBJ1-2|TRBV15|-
TGTGCCACCAGCAGAGTCGGACCGGGGGGCTATGGCTACACCTTC
CATSRVGPGGYGYTF
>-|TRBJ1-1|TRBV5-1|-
TGCGCCAGCAGCCTAAGAACGAACACTGAAGCTTTCTTT
CASSLRTNTEAFF
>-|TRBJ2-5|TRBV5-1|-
TGCGCCAGCAGCTTGGTAGCCAGCGGAGAGACCCAGTACTTC
CASSLVASGETQYF
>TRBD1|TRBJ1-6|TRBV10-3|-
TGTGCCATCAGTGAGCTGGGACAGGGGTATTCACCCCTCCACTTT
CAISELGQGYSPLHF
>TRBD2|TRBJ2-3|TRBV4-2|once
TGTGCCAGCAGTCGAGCCGGGACTAGTCAGTATTTT
CASSRAGTSQYF
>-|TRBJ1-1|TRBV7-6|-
TGTGCCAGCACCCCCTGGGAGATTGTGAACACTGAAGCTTTCTTT
CASTPWEIVNTEAFF